This TCR beta chain was observed in a study of T cells in Graves' hyperthyroidism and ophthalmopathy. Amplification of TCR beta CDR3 regions used RNA as the template. The HTBI primer set served for first-round RT-PCR of the TCR CDR3. TCRdb redid the calling of the multiplex PCR reads with MiXCR, one entry per CDR3 protein. Of 200,000 to 250,000 distinct CDR3 sequences in the sample, roughly 15% are singletons; the top ten hold 25% to 30%. Clinical symptoms, serum thyroxine and TRAb, thyroid ultrasound and orbital computed tomography were used for the diagnoses. This clonotype was counted many times. Its antigen is undetermined. Findings and caveats of the study: Model output signaled ophthalmopathy a median roughly 6.5 months ahead of onset. Blood held most thyroid clonotypes expanded above 0.001 frequency.

Sequenced sample: blood. The TCR originated in a woman under 30 with Graves' ophthalmopathy.

In nucleotides, the CDR3 is TGTGCCAGCAGCGACAGGGAGTCAGATACGCAGTATTTT. As protein: CASSDRESDTQYF. V is TRBV12-3 or TRBV12-4 and J is TRBJ2-3; TRBD1 matches 7 bases. This CDR3 is 13 amino acids long. V trimming: 6 bases; J trimming: 4 bases; junction bases outside the gene matches: 4.